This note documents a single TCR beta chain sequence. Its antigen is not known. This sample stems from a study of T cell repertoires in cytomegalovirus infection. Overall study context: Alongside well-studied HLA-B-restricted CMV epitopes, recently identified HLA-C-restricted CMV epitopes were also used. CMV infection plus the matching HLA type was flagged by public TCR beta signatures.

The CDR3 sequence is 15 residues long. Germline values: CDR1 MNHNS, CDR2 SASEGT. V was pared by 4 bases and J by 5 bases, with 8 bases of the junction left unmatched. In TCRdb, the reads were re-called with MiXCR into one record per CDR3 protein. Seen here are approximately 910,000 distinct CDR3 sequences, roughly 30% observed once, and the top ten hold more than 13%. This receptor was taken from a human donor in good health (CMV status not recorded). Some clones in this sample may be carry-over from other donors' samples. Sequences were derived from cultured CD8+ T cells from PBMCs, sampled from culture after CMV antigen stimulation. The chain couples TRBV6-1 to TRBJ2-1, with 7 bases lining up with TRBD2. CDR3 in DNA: TGTGCCAGCAGTGTTGGACTAGATCGTGACAATGAGCAGTTCTTC. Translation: CASSVGLDRDNEQFF.